The following is a T cell receptor beta chain sequence with its context. Its antigen remains unknown. Random hexamers were used to reverse transcribe the RNA input (0.5 to 1 ug). With immunoSEQ multiplex PCR, TCR beta CDR3 was amplified across 54 Vbeta and 13 Jbeta. TCRdb independently ran MiXCR on the immunoSEQ multiplex PCR reads; one entry per CDR3 protein. Of about 130,000 distinct CDR3 sequences listed, roughly 94% are singletons. Germline lookup yields CDR1 LNHDA and CDR2 SQIVND (reference sequence). The CDR3 totals 14 residues. Trimming took off 3 bases at V and 3 bases at J, with 12 bases between the two ends. This entry belongs to a study of CD8 T cells in Susac syndrome. Whole-study context: At the time their blood was drawn, patients with Susac syndrome were either therapy-naive, on corticosteroids (with some of them also receiving intravenous immunoglobulin), or on intravenous immunoglobulin alone.

The CD8+ and CD4+ T cells were isolated magnetically using a negative isolation approach, whereas the TEMRA cells were enriched by FACS. General observations from the study: The total CD8+ repertoires yielded more than 15 Susac-specific public clones and the CD8+ TEMRA repertoires yielded a few.

The rearrangement joins TRBV19 to TRBJ2-7; tentative D call: TRBD1 (6 bases). Sample: CD8+ T cells from PBMCs. This TCR derives from a human donor with Susac syndrome. The CDR3 region has the DNA TGTGCCAGTAGTATTGCCGAACAGGGCTACGAGCAGTACTTC. Translation: CASSIAEQGYEQYF.